These T cell receptor beta chains were read from a single sample in a study of T cell responses to AZD1222 COVID-19 vaccine. Produced via immunoSEQ multiplex PCR; TCRdb's table is partial and in-frame only. The sample yields approximately 170,000 clones, approximately 90% seen once. The source was peripheral blood, collected on day 0 of AZD1222 vaccination. These receptors were obtained from an adult in good health. Both conserved end residues are part of each CDR3. D genes are given only for firm matches. Some rows have no size entry. The others give once, few or many, or a class for an expanded clone.

V gene,CDR3 length,clone size,J gene,D gene,CDR3 protein,CDR3 DNA
TRBV24-1,12,-,TRBJ1-2,-,CATSGGGYGYTF,TGTGCCACCAGTGGAGGAGGGTACGGCTACACCTTC
TRBV19,13,-,TRBJ1-5,-,CASSIQAGQPQHF,TGTGCCAGTAGTATACAGGCCGGTCAGCCCCAGCATTTT
TRBV29-1,15,-,TRBJ2-3,TRBD1,CSVEDTGQGTDTQYF,TGCAGCGTTGAAGATACGGGACAGGGCACAGATACGCAGTATTTT
TRBV3-1/TRBV3-2,14,-,TRBJ2-3,-,CASSHRASTDTQYF,TGTGCCAGCAGCCACCGGGCTAGCACAGATACGCAGTATTTT
TRBV3-1/TRBV3-2,13,-,TRBJ1-3,-,CASSLRGGDTIYF,TGTGCCAGCAGCCTCAGGGGAGGTGACACCATATATTTT
TRBV6-5,13,-,TRBJ1-1,-,CASSYGGRTEAFF,TGTGCCAGCAGTTACGGGGGGCGAACTGAAGCTTTCTTT
TRBV2,14,-,TRBJ1-1,TRBD1,CASSGLTGHTEAFF,TGTGCCAGCAGTGGGTTGACAGGGCACACTGAAGCTTTCTTT
TRBV27,14,-,TRBJ1-6,TRBD1,CASSLPGGDSPLHF,TGTGCCAGCAGTTTACCAGGGGGTGATTCACCCCTCCACTTT
TRBV14,15,-,TRBJ1-2,-,CASSQDQGSSFGYTF,TGTGCCAGCAGCCAAGACCAGGGGAGTTCGTTTGGCTACACCTTC
TRBV20-1,10,-,TRBJ2-7,-,CSASSDEQYF,TGCAGTGCCAGTTCCGACGAGCAGTACTTC
TRBV2,14,-,TRBJ1-4,-,CASSDSRANEKLFF,TGTGCCAGCAGTGATTCTCGAGCTAATGAAAAACTGTTTTTT
TRBV28,15,-,TRBJ1-5,-,CASSLWGRYNQPQHF,TGTGCCAGCAGTTTATGGGGCAGATACAATCAGCCCCAGCATTTT
TRBV25-1,15,once,TRBJ1-4,-,CASSDGRPANEKLFF,TGTGCCAGCAGTGACGGACGGCCGGCTAATGAAAAACTGTTTTTT
TRBV3-1/TRBV3-2,15,-,TRBJ2-3,TRBD2,CASSQISGNTDTQYF,TGTGCCAGCAGCCAGATTAGCGGGAACACAGATACGCAGTATTTT
TRBV25-1,15,-,TRBJ2-2,TRBD2,CASRDPGGGTGELFF,TGTGCCAGCAGGGACCCGGGAGGGGGTACCGGGGAGCTGTTTTTT
TRBV28,15,-,TRBJ1-1,-,CASSLPHSRGTEAFF,TGTGCCAGCAGTTTACCCCACTCGAGGGGCACTGAAGCTTTCTTT
TRBV6-6,16,-,TRBJ2-7,TRBD1,CASRPGTGGASYEQYF,TGTGCCAGCAGACCCGGGACAGGGGGGGCCTCCTACGAGCAGTACTTC
TRBV19,13,-,TRBJ1-5,-,CASSRQDGQPQHF,TGTGCCAGTAGTAGACAGGACGGGCAGCCCCAGCATTTT
TRBV2,14,-,TRBJ2-7,-,CASSGMVSSYEQYF,TGTGCCAGCAGTGGCATGGTAAGCTCCTACGAGCAGTACTTC
TRBV10-2,19,-,TRBJ2-6,TRBD2,CASSLLAGGASSGANVLTF,TGCGCCAGCAGTTTACTAGCGGGAGGGGCAAGCTCTGGGGCCAACGTCCTGACTTTC
TRBV3-1/TRBV3-2,13,-,TRBJ1-4,-,CASSQARREKLFF,TGTGCCAGCAGCCAAGCCCGGAGGGAAAAACTGTTTTTT
TRBV28,17,-,TRBJ1-5,TRBD1,CASRPAGTGGGNQPQHF,TGTGCCAGCAGACCCGCCGGGACAGGGGGGGGCAATCAGCCCCAGCATTTT
TRBV19,17,-,TRBJ2-3,TRBD2,CASSITGTSGLTDTQYF,TGTGCCAGTAGTATAACCGGGACTAGCGGACTCACAGATACGCAGTATTTT
TRBV7-9,19,-,TRBJ2-1,TRBD2,CASSKTAFTGRGAYNEQFF,TGTGCCAGCAGCAAGACCGCCTTCACCGGGCGGGGGGCCTACAATGAGCAGTTCTTC
TRBV5-4,14,-,TRBJ2-1,TRBD2,CASSHSGKYNEQFF,TGTGCCAGCAGCCATAGCGGGAAATACAATGAGCAGTTCTTC
TRBV28,14,-,TRBJ1-5,TRBD1,CASSSTGGGQPQHF,TGTGCCAGCAGCTCGACAGGGGGCGGTCAGCCCCAGCATTTT
TRBV23-1,19,-,TRBJ1-5,TRBD1,CASSRRTTGGENLDQPQHF,TGCGCCAGCAGTCGCCGGACCACAGGGGGGGAAAACCTCGATCAGCCCCAGCATTTT
TRBV3-1/TRBV3-2,16,-,TRBJ1-5,-,CASSQGDFLPNQPQHF,TGTGCCAGCAGCCAAGGCGACTTCCTCCCCAATCAGCCCCAGCATTTT
TRBV7-3,13,-,TRBJ2-3,-,CASSIAGTDTQYF,TGTGCCAGCAGCATCGCAGGAACAGATACGCAGTATTTT
TRBV9,12,-,TRBJ1-1,-,CASSPETVEAFF,TGTGCCAGCAGCCCCGAGACCGTAGAAGCTTTCTTT
TRBV28,16,-,TRBJ2-2,TRBD2,CASRPSSGTNTGELFF,TGTGCCAGCAGGCCCTCTAGCGGAACGAACACCGGGGAGCTGTTTTTT
TRBV24-1,12,-,TRBJ2-1,-,CATSGVWNEQFF,TGTGCCACCAGTGGTGTTTGGAATGAGCAGTTCTTC
TRBV2,15,once,TRBJ2-3,TRBD2,CASIPGRGVTDTQYF,TGTGCCAGCATTCCCGGGCGGGGGGTCACAGATACGCAGTATTTT
TRBV5-5,13,-,TRBJ2-5,-,CASSFLRQETQYF,TGTGCCAGCAGCTTTTTAAGGCAAGAGACCCAGTACTTC
TRBV11-2,14,-,TRBJ2-1,-,CASSSDWEGNEQFF,TGTGCCAGCAGCTCTGATTGGGAAGGTAATGAGCAGTTCTTC
TRBV15,16,-,TRBJ2-1,-,CATSRAIYSSYNEQFF,TGTGCCACCAGCAGAGCGATCTACAGCTCCTACAATGAGCAGTTCTTC
TRBV18,14,-,TRBJ2-7,TRBD2,CASSLEREAYEQYF,TGTGCCAGCTCCCTGGAGCGGGAAGCCTACGAGCAGTACTTC
TRBV29-1,11,-,TRBJ1-1,-,CSVERPSEAFF,TGCAGCGTTGAAAGACCCTCTGAAGCTTTCTTT
TRBV2,14,-,TRBJ1-2,-,CASSTDSPKGGYTF,TGTGCCAGCAGTACGGACAGCCCGAAGGGCGGCTACACCTTC
TRBV5-1,14,-,TRBJ2-3,TRBD2,CASSWTSTTDTQYF,TGCGCCAGCAGCTGGACTAGCACCACAGATACGCAGTATTTT
TRBV28,15,once,TRBJ1-2,TRBD1,CASSFLDRRAYGYTF,TGTGCCAGCAGTTTTCTGGACAGGCGGGCCTATGGCTACACCTTC
TRBV24-1,12,-,TRBJ2-1,-,CATSDQPSEQFF,TGTGCCACCAGTGACCAACCGTCGGAGCAGTTCTTC
TRBV2,13,-,TRBJ1-4,-,CASRGQFNEKLFF,TGTGCCAGCAGAGGACAGTTTAATGAAAAACTGTTTTTT
TRBV28,14,-,TRBJ2-2,-,CASRGTRPTGELFF,TGTGCCAGCAGGGGGACGCGGCCGACCGGGGAGCTGTTTTTT
TRBV4-3,16,-,TRBJ1-4,TRBD1,CASSQETGTGDEKLFF,TGCGCCAGCAGCCAGGAAACCGGGACAGGGGATGAAAAACTGTTTTTT
TRBV7-2,16,once,TRBJ2-3,TRBD2,CASSSRTSSFTDTQYF,TGTGCCAGCAGCTCACGGACTAGCAGCTTCACAGATACGCAGTATTTT
TRBV4-2,14,-,TRBJ1-5,-,CASSQTGYNQPQHF,TGTGCCAGCAGCCAAACAGGGTACAATCAGCCCCAGCATTTT
TRBV27,13,few,TRBJ2-7,-,CASMGARRGEQYF,TGTGCCAGCATGGGGGCCCGCCGGGGCGAGCAGTACTTC
TRBV5-1,13,-,TRBJ2-7,-,CASSLGGGYEQYF,TGCGCCAGCAGCTTGGGAGGGGGATACGAGCAGTACTTC
TRBV3-1/TRBV3-2,19,-,TRBJ2-3,TRBD1,CASQTVRVDRGLRGHTQYF,TGTGCCAGTCAGACGGTTCGGGTTGACAGGGGGCTCAGGGGGCATACGCAGTATTTT
TRBV10-3,14,-,TRBJ2-7,TRBD2,CAISGGLNIYEQYF,TGTGCCATCAGTGGGGGACTAAACATCTACGAGCAGTACTTC
TRBV7-9,15,-,TRBJ2-7,TRBD2,CASSSGTSRRYEQYF,TGTGCCAGCAGCTCGGGGACTAGCAGACGTTACGAGCAGTACTTC
TRBV4-1,17,-,TRBJ1-5,-,CASSQGIQRLGNQPQHF,TGCGCCAGCAGCCAGGGGATACAGCGTTTGGGCAATCAGCCCCAGCATTTT
TRBV12-3/TRBV12-4,13,-,TRBJ1-1,-,CASSLTPNTEAFF,TGTGCCAGCAGCTTGACACCGAACACTGAAGCTTTCTTT
TRBV4-1,13,-,TRBJ2-2,-,CASSHGEAGELFF,TGCGCCAGCAGCCACGGGGAAGCCGGGGAGCTGTTTTTT